This T cell receptor (beta chain) came from a study of blood T cell repertoires in COVID-19 (dated by TCRdb to between 2020 and 2021). Background on the whole study: Collaborator samples came from the United States, Italy and Spain and covered acute and convalescent phases of COVID-19. Subjects who had been exposed to COVID-19, were actively infected with it, or had recovered from it provided the deeply sampled blood TCRbeta repertoires that made up the dataset. The sample metadata nearly always contained a de-identified subject ID, COVID-19 status, age in years and sex. The prospective study material was composed of cDNA or gDNA derived from T cells, B-cell-depleted T cells, or PBMCs. Where available, HLA class I and class II types were taken from metadata supplied by the sample provider and were not determined by assay-based typing. The repertoires were made available in a free public database intended to serve as a resource for research on the immune response to SARS-CoV-2. Samples came from the ongoing ImmuneRACE study (first 160 participants) plus 1,254 subjects from 6 global collaborators.

CDR1 MNHEY and CDR2 SMNVEV were looked up in the germline V gene (reference sequence). Between the V and J ends, shortened by 0 bases and 6 bases respectively, the junction contains 14 bases. Reading from cysteine to phenylalanine, the CDR3 counts 16 amino acids. This entry keeps only the CDR3 DNA: 48 bases, framed from base 1. TCRbeta CDR3 regions were amplified from genomic DNA using the immunoSEQ Assay, a bias-controlled multiplex PCR. From the authors' description of their analysis: Within the assay, amplification of reference gene primers was used to estimate how many nucleated cells each sample contained. Sequence reads were collapsed and filtered to measure the absolute abundance of every unique TCRbeta CDR3 rearrangement. For each sample, productive Simpson clonality was calculated by taking the square root of Simpson's diversity index across productive rearrangements. In TCRdb, the immuneACCESS table is reduced to in-frame sequences with V and J assigned. These tables do not hold every clone; where another copy was compared, an unresolved V gene accounts for under half, and the others remain unexplained. The DNA was the basis for D and trimming; V, J and clone size are from that table. Counted in this sample were 50,000 to 65,000 clones; almost 85% of them appeared once. Jointly, the top ten make up approximately 16% of the sample.

What the work shows at the level of the full study, not this receptor alone: The quantity of clinical and demographic metadata differed by source and by participant and was supplied without curation.

Regarding this clone: Its antigen has not been determined. The sample holds no much larger clone one base away, and base qualities are not on file.

One collaborating source in Seattle enrolled patients while the patients were actively infected and followed the patients over time throughout the course of disease. The collaborating institutions used their own protocols to collect whole blood in K2EDTA tubes. Collaborator samples were shipped for TCRbeta analysis as frozen whole blood, isolated PBMCs, or DNA extracted from either sample type. Recombination linked TRBV27 to TRBJ1-4; TRBD1 is a weak D gene call, 6 bases matching. Sequenced sample: peripheral blood. The receptor was isolated from a man in his 60s with COVID-19, enrolled during active disease. The sequenced DNA is TGTGCCAGCAGTTTATCCTCACAGGGTCCTCATGAAAAACTGTTTTTT. The resulting protein is CASSLSSQGPHEKLFF.